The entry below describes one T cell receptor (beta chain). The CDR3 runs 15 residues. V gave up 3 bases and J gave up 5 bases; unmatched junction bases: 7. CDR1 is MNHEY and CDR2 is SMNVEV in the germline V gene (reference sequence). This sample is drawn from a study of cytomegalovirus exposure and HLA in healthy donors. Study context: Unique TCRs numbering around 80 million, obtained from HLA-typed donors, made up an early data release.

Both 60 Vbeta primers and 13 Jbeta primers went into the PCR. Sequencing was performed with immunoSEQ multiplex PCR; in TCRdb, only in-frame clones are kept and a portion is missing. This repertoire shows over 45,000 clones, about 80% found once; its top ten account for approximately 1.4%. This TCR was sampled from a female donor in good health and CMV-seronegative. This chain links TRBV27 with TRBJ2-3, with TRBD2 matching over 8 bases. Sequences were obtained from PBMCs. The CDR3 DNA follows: TGTGCCAGCAGTTTGGCGGGGGGTATCAGAGATACGCAGTATTTT. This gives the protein CASSLAGGIRDTQYF.